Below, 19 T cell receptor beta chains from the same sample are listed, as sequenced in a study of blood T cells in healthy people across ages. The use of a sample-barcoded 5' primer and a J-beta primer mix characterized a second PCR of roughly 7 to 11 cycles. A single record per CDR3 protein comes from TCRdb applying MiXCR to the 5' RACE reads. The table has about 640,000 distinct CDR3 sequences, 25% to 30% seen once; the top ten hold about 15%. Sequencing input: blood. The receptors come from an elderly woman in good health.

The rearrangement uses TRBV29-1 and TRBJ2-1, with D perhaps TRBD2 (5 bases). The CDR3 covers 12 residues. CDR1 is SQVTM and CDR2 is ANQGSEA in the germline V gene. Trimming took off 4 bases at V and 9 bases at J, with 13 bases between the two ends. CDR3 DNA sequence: TGCAGCGTTGGAACACCCCGGGGTGAGCAGTTCTTC. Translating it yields CSVGTPRGEQFF.

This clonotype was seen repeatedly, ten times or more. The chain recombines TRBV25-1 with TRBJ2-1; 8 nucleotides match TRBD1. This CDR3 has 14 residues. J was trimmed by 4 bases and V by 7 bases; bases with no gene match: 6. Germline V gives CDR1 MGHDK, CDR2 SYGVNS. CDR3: CASKRGQEYNEQFF. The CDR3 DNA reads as TGTGCCAGCAAGAGGGGACAGGAGTACAATGAGCAGTTCTTC.

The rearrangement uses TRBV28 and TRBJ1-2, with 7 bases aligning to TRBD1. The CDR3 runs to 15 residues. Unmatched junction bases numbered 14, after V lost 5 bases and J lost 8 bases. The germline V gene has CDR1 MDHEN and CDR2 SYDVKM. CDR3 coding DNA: TGTGCCAGCAGTCCTGGACAGGTGCTACCGAGAGGCTACACCTTC. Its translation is CASSPGQVLPRGYTF.

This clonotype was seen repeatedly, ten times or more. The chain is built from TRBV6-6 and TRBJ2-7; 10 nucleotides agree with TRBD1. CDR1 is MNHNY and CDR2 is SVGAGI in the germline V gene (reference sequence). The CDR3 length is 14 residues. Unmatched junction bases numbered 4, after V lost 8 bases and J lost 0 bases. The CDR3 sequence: CASQGQGSSYEQYF. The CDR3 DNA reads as TGTGCCAGCCAGGGACAGGGGAGCTCCTACGAGCAGTACTTC.

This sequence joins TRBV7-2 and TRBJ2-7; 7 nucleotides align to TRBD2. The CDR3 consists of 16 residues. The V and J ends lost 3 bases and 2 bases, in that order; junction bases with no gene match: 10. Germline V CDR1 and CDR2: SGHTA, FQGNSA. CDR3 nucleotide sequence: TGTGCCAGCAGCTTCCCTCTCGGGGACTATACCTACGAGCAGTACTTC. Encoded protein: CASSFPLGDYTYEQYF.

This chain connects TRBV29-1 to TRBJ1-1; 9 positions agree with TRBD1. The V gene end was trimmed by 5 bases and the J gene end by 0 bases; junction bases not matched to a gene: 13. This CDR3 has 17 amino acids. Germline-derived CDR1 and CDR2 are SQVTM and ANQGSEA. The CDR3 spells CSVRYWTGDVLNTEAFF. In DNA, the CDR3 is TGCAGCGTTCGATACTGGACAGGGGACGTTTTGAACACTGAAGCTTTCTTT.

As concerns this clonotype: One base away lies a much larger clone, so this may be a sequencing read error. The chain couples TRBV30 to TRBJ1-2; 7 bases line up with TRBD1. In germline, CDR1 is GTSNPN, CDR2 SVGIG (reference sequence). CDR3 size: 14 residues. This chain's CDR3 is CACQTPGGNYGHTF. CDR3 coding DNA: TGTGCCTGTCAGACCCCAGGGGGAAACTATGGCCACACCTTC. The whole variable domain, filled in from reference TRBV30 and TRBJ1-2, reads SQTIHQWPATLVQPVGSPLSLECTVEGTSNPNLYWYRQAAGRGLQLLFYSVGIGQISSEVPQNLSASRPQDRQFILSSKKLLLSDSGFYLCACQTPGGNYGHTFGSGTRLTVV.

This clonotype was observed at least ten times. CDR3 bases: TGTGCCAGCAGCTTGGGGGACAGGGGGTTCGGCTACACCTTC. Encoded protein: CASSLGDRGFGYTF. The V call is TRBV5-6, the J call TRBJ1-2; 11 bases match TRBD1. V dropped 0 bases and J dropped 8; count of bases not matched to a gene: 3. The CDR3 is 14 amino acids. From germline, CDR1 is SGHDT and CDR2 YYEEEE.

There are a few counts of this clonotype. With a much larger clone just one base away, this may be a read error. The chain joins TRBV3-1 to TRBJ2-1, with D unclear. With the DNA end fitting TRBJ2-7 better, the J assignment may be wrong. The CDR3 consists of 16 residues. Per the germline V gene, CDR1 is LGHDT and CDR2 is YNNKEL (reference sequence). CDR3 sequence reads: CASSQLVADLYNEQYF. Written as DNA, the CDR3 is TGTGCCAGCAGCCAATTGGTCGCAGATCTCTACAATGAGCAGTACTTC.

CDR3 in DNA: TGTGCCACCAGCAGCCTCAGGGGGGGAAATGGCTACACCTTC. It is translated as CATSSLRGGNGYTF. The chain links TRBV15 to TRBJ1-2; TRBD1 agrees at 7 bases. The CDR3 sequence is 14 residues long. CDR1 and CDR2 (germline): LNHNV, YYDKDF (reference sequence). J gave up 6 bases and V 3 bases, and 7 bases lay outside the gene matches.

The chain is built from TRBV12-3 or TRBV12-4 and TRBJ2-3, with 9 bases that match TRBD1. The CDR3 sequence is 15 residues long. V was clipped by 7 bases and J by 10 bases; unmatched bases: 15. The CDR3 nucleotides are TGTGCCAGCAATCCAGGGGGACAGGGAACCGATGCGCAGTATTTT. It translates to CASNPGGQGTDAQYF.

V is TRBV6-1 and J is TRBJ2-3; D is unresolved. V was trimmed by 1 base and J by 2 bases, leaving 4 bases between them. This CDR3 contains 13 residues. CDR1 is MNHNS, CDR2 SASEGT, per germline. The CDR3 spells CASSEVITDTQYF. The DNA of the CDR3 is TGTGCCAGCAGTGAAGTGATCACAGATACGCAGTATTTT.

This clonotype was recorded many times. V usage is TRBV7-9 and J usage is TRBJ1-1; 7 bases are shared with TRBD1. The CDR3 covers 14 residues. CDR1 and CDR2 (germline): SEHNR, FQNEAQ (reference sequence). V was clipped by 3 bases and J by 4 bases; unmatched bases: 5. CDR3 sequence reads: CASSFEGAGTEAFF. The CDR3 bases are TGTGCCAGCAGCTTTGAGGGGGCCGGCACTGAAGCTTTCTTT.

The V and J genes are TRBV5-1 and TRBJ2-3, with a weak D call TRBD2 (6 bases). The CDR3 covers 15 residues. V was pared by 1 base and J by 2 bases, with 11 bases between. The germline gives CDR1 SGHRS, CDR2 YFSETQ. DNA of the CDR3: TGCGCCAGCAGCTTGACGGGGGTACTCACAGATACGCAGTATTTT. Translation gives CASSLTGVLTDTQYF. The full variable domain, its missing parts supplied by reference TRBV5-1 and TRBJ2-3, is KAGVTQTPRYLIKTRGQQVTLSCSPISGHRSVSWYQQTPGQGLQFLFEYFSETQRNKGNFPGRFSGRQFSNSRSEMNVSTLELGDSALYLCASSLTGVLTDTQYFGPGTRLTVL.

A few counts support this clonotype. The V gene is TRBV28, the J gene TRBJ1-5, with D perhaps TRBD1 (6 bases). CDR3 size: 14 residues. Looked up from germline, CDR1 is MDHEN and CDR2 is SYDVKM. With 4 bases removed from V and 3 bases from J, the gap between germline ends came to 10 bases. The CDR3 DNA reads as TGTGCCAGCAGTTCGGGACACATCAATCAGCCCCAGCATTTT. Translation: CASSSGHINQPQHF. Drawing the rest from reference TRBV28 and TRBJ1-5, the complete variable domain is DVKVTQSSRYLVKRTGEKVFLECVQDMDHENMFWYRQDPGLGLRLIYFSYDVKMKEKGDIPEGYSVSREKKERFSLILESASTNQTSMYLCASSSGHINQPQHFGDGTRLSIL.

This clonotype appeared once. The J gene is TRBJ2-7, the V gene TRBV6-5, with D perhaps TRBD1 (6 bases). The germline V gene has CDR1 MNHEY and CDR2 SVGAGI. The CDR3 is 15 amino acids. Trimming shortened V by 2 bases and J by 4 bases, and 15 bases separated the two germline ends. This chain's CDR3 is CASSYRNRESYEQYF. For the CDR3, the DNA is TGTGCCAGCAGTTACAGGAACAGGGAGTCTTACGAGCAGTACTTC.

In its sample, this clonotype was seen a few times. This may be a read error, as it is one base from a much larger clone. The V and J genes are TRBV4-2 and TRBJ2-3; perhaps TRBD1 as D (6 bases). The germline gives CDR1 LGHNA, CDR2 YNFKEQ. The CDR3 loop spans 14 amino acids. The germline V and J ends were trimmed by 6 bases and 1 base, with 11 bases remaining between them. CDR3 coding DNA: TGTGCCAGCAGACGCGAGGGGGGCACAGATACGCAGTATTTT. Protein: CASRREGGTDTQYF.

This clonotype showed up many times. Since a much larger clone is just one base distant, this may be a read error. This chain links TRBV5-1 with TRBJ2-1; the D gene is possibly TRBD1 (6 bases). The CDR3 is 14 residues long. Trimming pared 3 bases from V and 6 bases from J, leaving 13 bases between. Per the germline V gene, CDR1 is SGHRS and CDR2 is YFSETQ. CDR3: CASSCSQGINEQFF. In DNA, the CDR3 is TGCGCCAGCAGCTGCTCCCAGGGGATCAATGAGCAGTTCTTC.

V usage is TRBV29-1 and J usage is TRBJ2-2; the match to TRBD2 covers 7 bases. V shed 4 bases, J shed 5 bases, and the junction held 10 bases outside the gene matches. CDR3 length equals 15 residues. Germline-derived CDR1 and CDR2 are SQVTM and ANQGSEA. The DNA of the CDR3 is TGCAGCGTTGGGTATTCGGGGGGAGGGACCGGGGAGCTGTTTTTT. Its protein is CSVGYSGGGTGELFF.